This entry describes one T cell receptor beta chain. The antigen is not known. Here immunoSEQ multiplex PCR was the method, and the copy in TCRdb shows in-frame clones only, minus some. This sample has tens of thousands of clones, with 70% to 80% found just once. The data derive from a study of OX40 agonist ivuxolimab in advanced cancers. The study's findings and limits: The study found among the lowest clonal expansion in partial responders at 0.1-3.0 mg/kg. More expanded clones were seen, on average, in CD8+ T cells than in CD4+.

This CDR3 spans 15 amino acids. Germline V lookup: CDR1 SGHTA, CDR2 FQGNSA. The V segment lost 5 bases and the J segment 2 bases; nucleotides outside the gene matches: 2. This clonotype was obtained from an adult with an advanced solid tumor such as melanoma, head and neck, liver or kidney cancer. The sample in question was CD4+ or CD8+ T cells sorted from blood, obtained in a trial of the OX40 agonist ivuxolimab. This chain joins TRBV7-2 and TRBJ2-3, with 12 nucleotides matching TRBD2. CDR3 nucleotide sequence: TGTGCCAGCAGCCGGACTAGCGGGGCCACAGATACGCAGTATTTT. Protein: CASSRTSGATDTQYF.